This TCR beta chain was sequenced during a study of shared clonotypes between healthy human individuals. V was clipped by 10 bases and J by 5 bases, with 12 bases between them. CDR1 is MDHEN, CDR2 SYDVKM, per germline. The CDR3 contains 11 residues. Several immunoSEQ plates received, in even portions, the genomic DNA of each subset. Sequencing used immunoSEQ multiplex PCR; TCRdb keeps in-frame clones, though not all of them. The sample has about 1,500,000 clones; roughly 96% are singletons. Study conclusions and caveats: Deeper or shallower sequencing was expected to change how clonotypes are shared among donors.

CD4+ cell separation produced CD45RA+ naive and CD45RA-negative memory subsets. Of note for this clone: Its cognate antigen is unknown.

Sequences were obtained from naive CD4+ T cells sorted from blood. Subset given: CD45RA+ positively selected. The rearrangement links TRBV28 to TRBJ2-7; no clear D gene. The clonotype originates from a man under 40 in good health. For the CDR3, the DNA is TGTGCCATCACCACCCCTGACGAGCAGTACTTC. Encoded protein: CAITTPDEQYF.